These 15 T cell receptor beta chains originate from one sample sequenced in a study of T cells after yellow fever vaccination. MiXCR, run by TCRdb on the 5' RACE reads, gives a single entry per CDR3 protein. The profile shows 300,000 to 400,000 distinct CDR3 sequences, 8% to 9.5% of them singletons. This specimen consisted of PBMCs, obtained approximately 47 days after the first yellow fever vaccination. Receptors originate from a man between 18 and 35 years old who received the YFV17D yellow fever vaccine.

A few counts support this clonotype. CDR3 in amino acids: CASSLSSVLGPYF. The CDR3 bases are TGTGCCAGCAGCCTTTCTTCAGTACTTGGCCCGTACTTC. The J gene is TRBJ2-4, the V gene TRBV5-6; D uncertain. Germline V CDR1 and CDR2: SGHDT, YYEEEE. Deletions cut 4 bases from V and 15 bases from J, with 20 bases between. This CDR3 is 13 amino acids long.

The sample holds a few counts of this clonotype. The V gene is TRBV20-1, the J gene TRBJ2-7; D is uncertain. This CDR3 contains 12 residues. Germline CDR1 DFQATT, CDR2 SNEGSKA (reference sequence). V was shortened by 5 bases and J by 3 bases, with 11 bases between the two germline ends. CDR3 bases: TGCAGTGCTCCCCTAGGAGTCTACGAGCAGTACGTC. Residues: CSAPLGVYEQYV.

This clonotype was counted a single time. The rearrangement joins TRBV9 to TRBJ2-2; D is uncertain. Trimming took 4 bases from V and 3 from J, leaving 10 bases between them. The germline gives CDR1 SGDLS, CDR2 YYNGEE. The CDR3 totals 14 residues. CDR3 region: CASSSGRYTGELFF. The CDR3 DNA follows: TGTGCCAGCAGCTCCGGACGTTACACCGGGGAGCTGTTTTTT.

This clonotype appeared a few times. V and J are TRBV7-2 and TRBJ1-1; 8 nucleotides line up with TRBD1. V shed 5 bases, J shed 7 bases, and the junction held 12 bases outside the gene matches. CDR3 length: 15 residues. From germline, CDR1 is SGHTA and CDR2 FQGNSA. The CDR3 nucleotides are TGTGCCAGCAGCCCGCGCCAGGGGGCCCTCGTTGAAGCTTTCTTT. Translation gives CASSPRQGALVEAFF.

The chain recombines TRBV7-3 with TRBJ1-6; D is possibly TRBD1 (5 bases). The CDR3 extends over 14 amino acids. Trimming took 5 bases from V and 7 from J, leaving 12 bases between them. Germline lookup yields CDR1 SGHTA and CDR2 FQGTGA. In nucleotides, the CDR3 is TGTGCCAGCAGCGGGGGACGGGCAAATTCACCCCTCCACTTT. It translates to CASSGGRANSPLHF. The full variable domain, rest sourced from reference TRBV7-3 and TRBJ1-6, is GAGVSQTPSNKVTEKGKYVELRCDPISGHTALYWYRQSLGQGPEFLIYFQGTGAADDSGLPNDRFFAVRPEGSVSTLKIQRTERGDSAVYLCASSGGRANSPLHFGNGTRLTVT.

As to this clonotype: This may be a read error: a much more frequent sequence differs by one nucleotide. This sequence joins TRBV11-2 and TRBJ2-5, with D perhaps matching TRBD2 (5 bases). CDR1 is SGHAT, CDR2 FQNNGV, per germline. The V end was cut by 4 bases, the J end by 2 bases, with 14 bases between. The CDR3 spans 15 residues. The CDR3 nucleotides read TGTGCCAGCAGCTCGGGGTCAGGTACACAAGAGACCCAGTACTTC. This translates into CASSSGSGTQETQYF.

At least ten counts were recorded for this clonotype. One junction end disagrees with the germline gene, perhaps due to a read error. The chain has TRBV5-1 and TRBJ1-1; possible D gene TRBD1, 6 bases. The germline CDR1 and CDR2 sequences are SGHRS and YFSETQ. This CDR3 spans 14 amino acids. CDR3 protein: CASSLRGANTEAFF. CDR3 DNA: TGTGCCAGCAGTTTAAGGGGGGCGAACACTGAAGCTTTCTTT.

This clonotype was observed a few times. The chain is built from TRBV7-8 and TRBJ2-3; D possibly corresponds to TRBD2 (5 bases). Germline V gene lookup returns CDR1 SGHVS and CDR2 FQNEAQ. Trimming took 1 base from V and 5 from J, leaving 13 bases between them. This CDR3 contains 15 residues. CDR3 sequence: CASSLVMAGVDTQYF. The CDR3 region has the DNA TGTGCCAGCAGCTTAGTTATGGCCGGGGTAGATACGCAGTATTTT.

Comments on this clonotype: This clone may be a read error of a much larger clone one base away. The chain carries TRBV19 and TRBJ2-5; TRBD1 aligns across 9 bases. The CDR3 runs to 15 residues. Trimming took 3 bases from V and 5 from J; bases not matched to a gene: 7. Germline V gene lookup returns CDR1 LNHDA and CDR2 SQIVND (reference sequence). The CDR3 nucleotides read TGTGCCAGTAGTATCGGGACAGGGAACAGGGAGACCCAGTACTTC. Protein product: CASSIGTGNRETQYF.

The chain is built from TRBV7-2 and TRBJ2-7, with D possibly TRBD2 on 7 matching bases. Trimming left V 4 bases short and J 6 bases short, with 13 bases between. CDR3 length: 13 amino acids. Germline CDR1 SGHTA, CDR2 FQGNSA. The DNA of the CDR3 is TGTGCCAGCAGCTGGGGGGGGGGGCGCGAGCAGTACTTC. Its protein product is CASSWGGGREQYF.

This clonotype appeared a few times. The chain recombines TRBV6-1 with TRBJ2-5; D is tentatively TRBD1 or TRBD2 (6 bases each). Germline loops: CDR1 MNHNS, CDR2 SASEGT. The V end lost 6 bases, the J end lost 3 bases, and 11 bases lay between the germline ends. The CDR3 loop spans 13 amino acids. Written as DNA, the CDR3 is TGTGCCAGCAGGACCGGGGGCGAAGAGACCCAGTACTTC. Protein sequence: CASRTGGEETQYF.

This clonotype was seen a handful of times. The CDR3, as DNA: TGTGCCAGCAGCGTAGCAGGCCACTCTGGAAACACCATATATTTT. This codes for CASSVAGHSGNTIYF. V usage is TRBV9 and J usage is TRBJ1-3; D not resolved. From germline, CDR1 is SGDLS and CDR2 YYNGEE. This CDR3 is built from 15 residues. Trimming stripped 0 bases from V and 0 bases from J, with 7 bases between.

This clonotype was recorded at least ten times. The rearrangement uses TRBV4-1 and TRBJ1-5; D is undetermined. V was pared by 1 base and J by 4 bases, with 5 bases between. The CDR3 totals 13 residues. Germline values: CDR1 MGHRA, CDR2 YSYEKL. In DNA, the CDR3 is TGCGCCAGCAGCCAAGGCCGGAATCAGCCCCAGCATTTT. It specifies CASSQGRNQPQHF.

The V call is TRBV15, the J call TRBJ1-5, with unresolved D. Germline CDR1 reads LNHNV; CDR2 reads YYDKDF (reference sequence). This CDR3 comprises 16 residues. V lost 1 base and J lost 7, with 17 bases in between. In DNA form, the CDR3 reads TGTGCCACCAGCAGAGGAAGGGCCTTAATCCCCCAGCCCCAGCATTTT. Its translation is CATSRGRALIPQPQHF.

This clonotype appeared a few times. The chain joins TRBV7-2 to TRBJ1-3; 7 bases map to TRBD1. Germline assignment: CDR1 SGHTA and CDR2 FQGNSA. This CDR3 is 13 amino acids long. The ends lost 6 bases at V and 8 bases at J; junction bases unmatched: 7. The CDR3 loop is CASRTQGWDTIYF. The CDR3 nucleotides are TGTGCCAGCAGGACACAGGGGTGGGACACCATATATTTT. Supplemented by reference TRBV7-2 and TRBJ1-3, the full variable domain reads GAGVSQSPSNKVTEKGKDVELRCDPISGHTALYWYRQSLGQGLEFLIYFQGNSAPDKSGLPSDRFSAERTGGSVSTLTIQRTQQEDSAVYLCASRTQGWDTIYFGEGSWLTVV.